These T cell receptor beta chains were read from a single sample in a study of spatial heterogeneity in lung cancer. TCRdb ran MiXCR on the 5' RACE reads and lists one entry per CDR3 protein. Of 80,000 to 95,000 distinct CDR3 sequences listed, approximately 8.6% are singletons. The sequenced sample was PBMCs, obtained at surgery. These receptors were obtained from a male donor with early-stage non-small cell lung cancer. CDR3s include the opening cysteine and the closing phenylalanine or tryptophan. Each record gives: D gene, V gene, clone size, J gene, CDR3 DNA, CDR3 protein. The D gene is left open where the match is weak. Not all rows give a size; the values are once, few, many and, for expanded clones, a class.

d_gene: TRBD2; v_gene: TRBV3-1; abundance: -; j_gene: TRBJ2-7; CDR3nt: TGTGCCAGCAGCCTGAAGCCCGGGACTAGCGGGAATAAGCAGTACTTC; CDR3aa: CASSLKPGTSGNKQYF
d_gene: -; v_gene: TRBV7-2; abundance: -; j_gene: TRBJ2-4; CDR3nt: TGTGCCAGCAGCTTAAATATGGCTAGCAGGAACATTCAGTACTTC; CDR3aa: CASSLNMASRNIQYF
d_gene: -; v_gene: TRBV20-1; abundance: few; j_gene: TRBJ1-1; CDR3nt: TGCAGTGCTAGAGACCCCATCCGGAACACTGAAGCTTTCTTT; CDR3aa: CSARDPIRNTEAFF
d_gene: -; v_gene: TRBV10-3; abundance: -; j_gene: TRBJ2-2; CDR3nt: TGTGCCATCAATCCCCGAGGAACAGAAAGCACCGGGGAGCTGTTTTTT; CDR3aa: CAINPRGTESTGELFF
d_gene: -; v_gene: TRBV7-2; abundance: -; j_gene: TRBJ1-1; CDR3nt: TGTGCCAGCAGCAGCCCCGTCAGGGGGAACACTGAAGCTTTCTTT; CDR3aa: CASSSPVRGNTEAFF
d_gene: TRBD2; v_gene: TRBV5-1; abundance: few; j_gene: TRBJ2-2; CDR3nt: TGCGCCAGCAGTGGGACTAGCGGGAGTGAGAGCGGGGAGCTGTTTTTT; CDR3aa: CASSGTSGSESGELFF
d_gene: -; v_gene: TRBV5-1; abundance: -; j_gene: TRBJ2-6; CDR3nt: TGCGCCAGCAGCTTAAAGACAACGGGGGCCAACGTCCTGACTTTC; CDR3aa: CASSLKTTGANVLTF
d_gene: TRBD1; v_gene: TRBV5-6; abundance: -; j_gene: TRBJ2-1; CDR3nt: TGTGCCAGCAGCTCCGCCGGGACAGGACGGTTCTTC; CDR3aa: CASSSAGTGRFF
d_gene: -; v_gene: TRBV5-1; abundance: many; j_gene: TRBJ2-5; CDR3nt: TGCGCCAGCAGCTTGAGTAGCAAAGAGACCCAGTACTTC; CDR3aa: CASSLSSKETQYF
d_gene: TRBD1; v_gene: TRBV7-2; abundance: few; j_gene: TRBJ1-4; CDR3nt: TGTGCCAGCAGAAGAGACGGGACAGGGGGCATAGAACTGTTTTTT; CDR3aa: CASRRDGTGGIELFF
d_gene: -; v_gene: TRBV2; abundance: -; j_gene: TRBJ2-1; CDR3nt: TGTGCCAGCAGGCGCGGACTGGGGGGCAATGAGCAGTTCTTC; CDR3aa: CASRRGLGGNEQFF
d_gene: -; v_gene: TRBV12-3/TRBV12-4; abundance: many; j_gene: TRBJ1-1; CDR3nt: TGTGCCAGCAGTCCCGGGACGGCGAACACTGAAGCTTTCTTT; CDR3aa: CASSPGTANTEAFF
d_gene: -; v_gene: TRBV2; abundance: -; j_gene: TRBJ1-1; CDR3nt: TGTGCCAGCAGTCCAGGACCTACCCCCATGGGAGGATTT; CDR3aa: CASSPGPTPMGGF
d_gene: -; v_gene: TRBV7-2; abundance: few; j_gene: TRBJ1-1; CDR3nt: TGTGCCAGCAGCTCCCGAGGCCAGGCGGGGACTGAAGCTTTCTTT; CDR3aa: CASSSRGQAGTEAFF
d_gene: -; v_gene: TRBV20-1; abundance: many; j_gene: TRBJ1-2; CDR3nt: TGCAGTGCTAGCCTCATACACATTAACTATGGCTACACCTTC; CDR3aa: CSASLIHINYGYTF
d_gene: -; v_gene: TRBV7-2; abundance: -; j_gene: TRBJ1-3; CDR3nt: TGTGCCAGCAGCTCACCGCCCGGAAACACCATATATTTT; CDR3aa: CASSSPPGNTIYF
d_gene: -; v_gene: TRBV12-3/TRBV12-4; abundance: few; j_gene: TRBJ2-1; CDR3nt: TGTGCCAGCAGCTCTCTTTCGGGGGCCTACAATGAGCAGTTCTTC; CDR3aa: CASSSLSGAYNEQFF
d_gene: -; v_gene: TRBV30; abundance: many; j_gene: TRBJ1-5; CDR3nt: TGTGCCTGGAGTGAACGTAGGGATCAGCCCCAGCATTTT; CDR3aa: CAWSERRDQPQHF
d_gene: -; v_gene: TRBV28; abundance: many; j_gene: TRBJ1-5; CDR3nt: TGTGCCACCTGGGGACAAAATAGCAATCAGCCCCAGCATTTT; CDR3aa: CATWGQNSNQPQHF
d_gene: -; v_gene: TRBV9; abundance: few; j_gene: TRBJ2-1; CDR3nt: TGTGCCAGCAGCGTAGTCCCCTACAATGAGCAGTTCTTC; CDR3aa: CASSVVPYNEQFF
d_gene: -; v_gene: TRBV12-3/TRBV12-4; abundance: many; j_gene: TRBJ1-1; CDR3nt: TGTGCCAGCAGCTACATTAGGGGCACTGAAGCTTTCTTT; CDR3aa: CASSYIRGTEAFF
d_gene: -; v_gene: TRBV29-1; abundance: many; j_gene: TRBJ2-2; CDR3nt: TGCAGCGCTCAAACCCCGTCCGGGGAGCTGTTTTTT; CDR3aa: CSAQTPSGELFF
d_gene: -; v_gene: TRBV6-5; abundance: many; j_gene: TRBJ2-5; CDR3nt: TGTGCCAGCAGTCAAACCTGGGAGCAGCAGTACTTC; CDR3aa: CASSQTWEQQYF
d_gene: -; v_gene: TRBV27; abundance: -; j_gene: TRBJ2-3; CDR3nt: TGTGCCAGCAGTTTGGTTCAGGGCACAGATACGCAGTATTTT; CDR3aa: CASSLVQGTDTQYF
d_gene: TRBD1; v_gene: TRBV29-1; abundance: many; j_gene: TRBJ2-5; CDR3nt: TGCAGCGTCCGGCAGGGGGCGGAGACCCAGTACTTC; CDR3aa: CSVRQGAETQYF
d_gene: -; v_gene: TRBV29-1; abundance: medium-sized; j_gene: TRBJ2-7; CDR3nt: TGCAGCGTTGTACTAGCAGACGCCTACGAGCAGTACTTC; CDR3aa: CSVVLADAYEQYF
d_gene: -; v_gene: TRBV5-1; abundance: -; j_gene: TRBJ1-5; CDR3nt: TGCGCCAGCAGCTTGGCCTCGCAGGGAGTCCAGCCCCAGCATTTT; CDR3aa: CASSLASQGVQPQHF
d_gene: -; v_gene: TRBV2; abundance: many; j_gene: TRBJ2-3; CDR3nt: TGTGCCAGCAGTGCACGGCCAACGACAGGATATTCCACAGATACGCAGTATTTT; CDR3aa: CASSARPTTGYSTDTQYF
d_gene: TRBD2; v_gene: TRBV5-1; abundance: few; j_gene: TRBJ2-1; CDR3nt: TGCGCCAGCAGCCGTAGCGGGAACAATGAGCAGTTCTTC; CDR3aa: CASSRSGNNEQFF
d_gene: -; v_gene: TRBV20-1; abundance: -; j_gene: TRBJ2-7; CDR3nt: TGCAGTGCTAGAGCCGGGACGTCTACCTACGAGCAGTACTTC; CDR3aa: CSARAGTSTYEQYF
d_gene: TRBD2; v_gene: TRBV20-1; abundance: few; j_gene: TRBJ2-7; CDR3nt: TGCAGTGGACCTAGCGGGAATGGATACGAGCAGTACTTC; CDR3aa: CSGPSGNGYEQYF
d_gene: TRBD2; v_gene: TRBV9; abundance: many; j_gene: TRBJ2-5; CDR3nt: TGTGCCAGCAGCGTAGTCGGGAGGGAAGTTGAGACCCAGTACTTC; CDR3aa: CASSVVGREVETQYF
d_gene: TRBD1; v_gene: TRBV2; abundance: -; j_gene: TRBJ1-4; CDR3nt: TGTGCCAGCAGTGGGGACAGGGAAGTAGAGGAAAAACTGTTTTTT; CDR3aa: CASSGDREVEEKLFF
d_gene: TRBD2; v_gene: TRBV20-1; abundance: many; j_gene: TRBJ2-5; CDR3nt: TGCAGTGCTAGAGATCCGGCTAGCGGACTCCAAGAGACCCAGTACTTC; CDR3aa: CSARDPASGLQETQYF
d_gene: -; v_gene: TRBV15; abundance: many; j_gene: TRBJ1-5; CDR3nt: TGTGCCACCAGCAGAGATTCGGGTCAGCCCCAGCATTTT; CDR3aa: CATSRDSGQPQHF
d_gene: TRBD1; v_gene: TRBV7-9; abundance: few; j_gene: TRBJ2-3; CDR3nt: TGTGCCAGCAGCCGGGACAGTGACACAGATACGCAGTATTTT; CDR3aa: CASSRDSDTDTQYF
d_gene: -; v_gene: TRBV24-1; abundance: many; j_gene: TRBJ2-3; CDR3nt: TGTGCCACCAGTGATTCCGGCAGGGGAGATACGCAGTATTTT; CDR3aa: CATSDSGRGDTQYF
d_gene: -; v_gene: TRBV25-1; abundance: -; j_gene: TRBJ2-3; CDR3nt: TGTGCCAGCAGTGAAATCAGCACAGATACGCAGTATTTT; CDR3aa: CASSEISTDTQYF
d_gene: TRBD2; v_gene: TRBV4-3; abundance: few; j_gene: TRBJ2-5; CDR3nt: TGCGCCAGCAGCCGGGGTAGCGGGGGGCCGGTTGAGACCCAGTACTTC; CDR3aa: CASSRGSGGPVETQYF
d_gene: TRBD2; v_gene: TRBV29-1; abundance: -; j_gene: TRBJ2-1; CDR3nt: TGCAGCGTTACTAGCGGGAGTCGTAGTGAGCAGTTCTTC; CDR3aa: CSVTSGSRSEQFF
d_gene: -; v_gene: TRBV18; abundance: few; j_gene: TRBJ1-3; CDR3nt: TGTGCCAGCTCACCTGTCCGCCGGAACTCTGGAAACACCATATATTTT; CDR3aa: CASSPVRRNSGNTIYF
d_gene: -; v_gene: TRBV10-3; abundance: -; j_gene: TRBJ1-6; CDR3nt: TGTGCCATCAGGCCTCTGGGGACGGATTCACCCCTCCACTTT; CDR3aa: CAIRPLGTDSPLHF